This TCR beta chain derives from a study of CD4 T cells in relation to SARS-CoV-2 and coronaviruses. Turning to the study itself: PBMCs were cultured with antigen for nine to eleven days before TCR beta sequencing.

V shed 0 bases and J 4 bases; nucleotides not matched to a gene: 6. Germline V gene data show CDR1 as SGHRS and CDR2 as YFSETQ. The CDR3 is 16 residues long. Concerning this clone: Its target is unknown.

Overall study results and limits: Compared with monoreactive clones, crossreactive clones showed significantly weaker SARS-CoV-2 expansion.

Repertoires were generated with immunoSEQ multiplex PCR, while TCRdb's copy carries only in-frame clones and drops some. In the table there are some 20,000 clones, around four fifths of which are singletons. Unexposed donor CD4+ T cells date from about 2011-2018, before the COVID-19 pandemic. The cells were cultured for under 13 days before CD4+ T cells were isolated. Unexposed-donor CD4+ T cells were probed with SARS-CoV-2 S/N and four cold-coronavirus spikes, cells permitting. Approximately 2 million PBMCs per well were cultured with about 9.4 IU/ml IL-2. This receptor was identified in a human donor in good health. The J gene is TRBJ2-2, the V gene TRBV5-1; 7 bases fit TRBD2. What was sequenced was CD4+ T cells from PBMCs, cultured in vitro. CDR3: CASSLEFSGRTGELFF. The CDR3, as DNA: TGCGCCAGCAGCTTGGAATTTAGCGGGCGCACCGGGGAGCTGTTTTTT.